The 5 T cell receptor beta chains reported below all come from one sample, sequenced in a study of blood T cells in healthy people across ages. PCR was performed a second time for about 7 to 11 cycles using a sample-barcoded 5' primer and a J-beta primer mix. TCRdb analysed the 5' RACE reads with MiXCR anew, one entry per CDR3 protein. The repertoire consists of approximately 820,000 distinct CDR3 sequences, with approximately 44% occurring once and the leading ten covering about a fifth. Sequenced: blood. The receptors here all came from a man in his sixties in good health.

This sequence joins TRBV24-1 and TRBJ2-5; 13 bases are shared with TRBD2. Germline values: CDR1 KGHDR, CDR2 SFDVKD. The junction had 9 bases not matched to a gene; V was cut back by 7 bases and J by 11 bases. This CDR3 spans 14 amino acids. The CDR3 region has the DNA TGTGCCACCAGCGGGACTAGCGGGGATAATGAGCAGTACTTC. Its protein is CATSGTSGDNEQYF.

This clonotype has just a few counts. This chain joins TRBV5-1 and TRBJ1-2, with D hard to call. The CDR3 totals 12 residues. In germline, CDR1 is SGHRS, CDR2 YFSETQ. The ends were cut back, 4 bases at V and 3 bases at J, with 7 bases in the middle. The CDR3 loop is CASSVSDYGYTF. DNA of the CDR3: TGCGCCAGCAGCGTGTCCGACTATGGCTACACCTTC.

This clonotype was seen a handful of times. The chain uses TRBV6-2 or TRBV6-3 and TRBJ1-5; no clear D gene. There are 16 residues in the CDR3. V dropped 8 bases and J dropped 0 bases, with 17 bases sitting between them. The V gene's germline CDR1 is MNHEY and CDR2 SVGEGT. In DNA form, the CDR3 reads TGTGCCAGCGCATTGAGGTCTGATGATAGCAATCAGCCCCAGCATTTT. Its protein product is CASALRSDDSNQPQHF.

The V gene is TRBV12-3 or TRBV12-4, the J gene TRBJ1-1; the D is unclear. V dropped 5 bases and J dropped 7 bases, with 8 bases sitting between them. The CDR3 is made up of 11 amino acids. CDR3 sequence: CASSLPGEAFF. CDR3 coding DNA: TGTGCCAGCAGTCTCCCAGGTGAAGCTTTCTTT.

Only a few counts were recorded for this clonotype. This rearrangement joins TRBV12-3 or TRBV12-4 to TRBJ2-5; TRBD2 is a possible D gene (6 bases). CDR3 length: 12 amino acids. The germline V and J ends were trimmed by 6 bases and 9 bases, with 14 bases remaining between them. The CDR3 bases are TGTGCCAGCAGCGCCAGTGGAGGGGCCCAGTACTTC. It specifies CASSASGGAQYF.